Sequencing of this TCR beta chain was carried out in a study of blood T cell repertoires in COVID-19. Method: immunoSEQ multiplex PCR; TCRdb's copy keeps in-frame clones and lacks some. Here the sample spans a few hundred thousand clones, about 90% being singletons. Germline V gene lookup returns CDR1 LGHNA and CDR2 YNFKEQ. V shed 1 base and J shed 4 bases, with 11 bases lying between them. The CDR3 runs to 14 residues. The chain recombines TRBV4-2 with TRBJ2-7, with a weak D call TRBD1 (6 bases). The specimen sequenced was PBMCs or T cells enriched from blood (not recorded which). The source is a woman between 50 and 59 years old with acute COVID-19. The DNA of the CDR3 is TGTGCCAGCAGCCAAGTTCTGGGGGCATACGAGCAGTACTTC. It is translated as CASSQVLGAYEQYF.